The present entry profiles one TCR beta chain with its context. As yet, its antigen is unknown. The repertoire was sequenced with immunoSEQ multiplex PCR; TCRdb's copy has only in-frame clones and lacks some. This sample has 8,000 to 11,000 clones, with around 73% found just once. Deletions cut 8 bases from V and 0 bases from J, with 11 bases between. CDR1 and CDR2 from the germline V gene are SGHDN and FVKESK. CDR3 length: 14 residues. The sample is drawn from a study of ipilimumab plus nivolumab after autologous stem cell transplantation. Looking at the study overall: The DLBCL group included primary refractory and relapsed cases. Study results and caveats: The authors say TCR, Treg and microbiome findings warrant further study.

Material: PBMCs, obtained in a trial of ipilimumab plus nivolumab as post-transplant consolidation. The TCR was taken from a male donor with diffuse large B-cell lymphoma. The V call is TRBV14, the J call TRBJ1-5, with a tentative D call TRBD1 (5 bases). CDR3 in DNA: TGTGCCAGCTCGGAGGGGTATAGCAATCAGCCCCAGCATTTT. Its protein product is CASSEGYSNQPQHF.